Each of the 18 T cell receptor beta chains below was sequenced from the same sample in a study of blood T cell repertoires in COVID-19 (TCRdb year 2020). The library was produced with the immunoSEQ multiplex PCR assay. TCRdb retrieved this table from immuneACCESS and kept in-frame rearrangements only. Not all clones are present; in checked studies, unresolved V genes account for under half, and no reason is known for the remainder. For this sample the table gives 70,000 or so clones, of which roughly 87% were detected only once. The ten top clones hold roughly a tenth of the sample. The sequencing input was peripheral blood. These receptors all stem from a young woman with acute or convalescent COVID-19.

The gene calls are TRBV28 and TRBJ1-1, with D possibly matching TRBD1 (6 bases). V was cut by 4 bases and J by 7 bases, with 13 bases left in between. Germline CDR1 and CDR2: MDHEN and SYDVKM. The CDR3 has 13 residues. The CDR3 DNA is TGTGCCAGCAGTTCCCTCGGACAGATTGAAGCTTTCTTT. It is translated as CASSSLGQIEAFF.

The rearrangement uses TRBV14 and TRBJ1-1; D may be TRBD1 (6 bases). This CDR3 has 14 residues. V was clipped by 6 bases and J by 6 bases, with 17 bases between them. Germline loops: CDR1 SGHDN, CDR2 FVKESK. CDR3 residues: CASRSDSLSAEAFF. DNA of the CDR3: TGTGCCAGCAGGTCGGACAGCCTAAGCGCTGAAGCTTTCTTT.

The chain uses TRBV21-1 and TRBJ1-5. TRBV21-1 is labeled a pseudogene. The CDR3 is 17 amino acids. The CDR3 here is CASSKVLEGMGNQPQHF. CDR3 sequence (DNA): TGTGCCAGCAGCAAAGTCCTCGAGGGTATGGGCAATCAGCCCCAGCATTTT.

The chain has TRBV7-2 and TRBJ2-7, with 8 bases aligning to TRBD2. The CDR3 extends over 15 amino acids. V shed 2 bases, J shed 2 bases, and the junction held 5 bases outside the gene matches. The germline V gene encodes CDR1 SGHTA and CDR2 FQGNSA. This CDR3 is CASSLFSGGPYEQYF. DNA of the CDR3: TGTGCCAGCAGCTTATTCTCGGGAGGGCCCTACGAGCAGTACTTC.

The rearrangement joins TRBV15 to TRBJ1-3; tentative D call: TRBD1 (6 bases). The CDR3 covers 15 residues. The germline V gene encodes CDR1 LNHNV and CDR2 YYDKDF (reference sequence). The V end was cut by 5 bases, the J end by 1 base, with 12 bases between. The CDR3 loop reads CATSPRRGSGNTIYF. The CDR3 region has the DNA TGTGCCACCAGCCCCCGCAGGGGATCTGGAAACACCATATATTTT.

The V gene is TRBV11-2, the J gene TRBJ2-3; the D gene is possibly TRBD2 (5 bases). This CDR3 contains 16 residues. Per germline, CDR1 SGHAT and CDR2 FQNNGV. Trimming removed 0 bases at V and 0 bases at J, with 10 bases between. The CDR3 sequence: CASSLEFGVSTDTQYF. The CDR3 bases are TGTGCCAGCAGCTTAGAGTTCGGGGTGAGCACAGATACGCAGTATTTT.

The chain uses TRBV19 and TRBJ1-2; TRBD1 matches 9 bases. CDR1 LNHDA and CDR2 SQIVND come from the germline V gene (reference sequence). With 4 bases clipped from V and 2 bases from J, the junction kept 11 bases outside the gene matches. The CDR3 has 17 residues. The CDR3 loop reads CASSTTPPDRGNYGYTF. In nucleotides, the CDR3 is TGTGCCAGTAGTACCACCCCTCCGGACAGGGGAAACTATGGCTACACCTTC.

The CDR3 nucleotides are TGTGCCAGCAGCTTGACCCAGGGTCTTATTCTTTCATCCCACACTGAAGCTTTCTTT. It yields the protein CASSLTQGLILSSHTEAFF. The V gene is TRBV5-4, the J gene TRBJ1-1; maybe TRBD1 (5 bases). The CDR3 has 19 amino acids. Trimming took 1 base from V and 3 from J, leaving 25 bases between them. Germline lookup yields CDR1 SGHNT and CDR2 YYREEE (reference sequence).

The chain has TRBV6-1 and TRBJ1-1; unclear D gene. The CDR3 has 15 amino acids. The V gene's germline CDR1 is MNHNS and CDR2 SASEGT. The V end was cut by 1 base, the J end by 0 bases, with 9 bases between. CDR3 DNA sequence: TGTGCCAGCAGTGAAGTCTGGGCAGTGAACACTGAAGCTTTCTTT. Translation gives CASSEVWAVNTEAFF.

CDR3 sequence reads: CASSQEGRDRYAEQFF. The CDR3 nucleotides are TGCGCCAGCAGCCAAGAGGGACGGGACAGGTATGCTGAGCAGTTCTTC. J is TRBJ2-1 and V is TRBV4-1; 8 bases match TRBD1. With V trimmed by 0 bases and J by 9 bases, 10 bases remained unmatched. Germline CDR1 MGHRA, CDR2 YSYEKL. The CDR3 has 16 amino acids.

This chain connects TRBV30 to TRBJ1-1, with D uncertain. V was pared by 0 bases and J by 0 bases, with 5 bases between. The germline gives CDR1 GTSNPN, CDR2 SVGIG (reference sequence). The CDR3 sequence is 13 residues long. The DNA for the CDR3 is TGTGCCTGGAGTGTGTACATGAACACTGAAGCTTTCTTT. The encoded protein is CAWSVYMNTEAFF.

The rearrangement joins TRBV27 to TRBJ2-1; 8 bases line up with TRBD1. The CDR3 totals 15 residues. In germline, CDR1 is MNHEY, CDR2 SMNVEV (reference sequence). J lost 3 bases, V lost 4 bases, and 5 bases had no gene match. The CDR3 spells CASSWGTGNYNEQFF. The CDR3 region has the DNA TGTGCCAGCAGTTGGGGGACAGGAAACTACAATGAGCAGTTCTTC.

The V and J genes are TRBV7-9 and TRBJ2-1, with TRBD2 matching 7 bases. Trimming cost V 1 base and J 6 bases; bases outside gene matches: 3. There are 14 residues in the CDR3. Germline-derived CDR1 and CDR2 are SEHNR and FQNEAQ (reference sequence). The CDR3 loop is CASSLGASGNEQFF. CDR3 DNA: TGTGCCAGCAGCTTAGGGGCTAGCGGCAATGAGCAGTTCTTC.

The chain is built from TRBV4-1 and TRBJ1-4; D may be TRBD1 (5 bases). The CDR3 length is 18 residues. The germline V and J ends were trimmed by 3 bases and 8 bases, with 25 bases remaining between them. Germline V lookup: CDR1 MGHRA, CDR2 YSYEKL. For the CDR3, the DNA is TGCGCCAGCAGCCATCTCCCTTCAGTCGGGACTAAAAGCGAAAAACTGTTTTTT. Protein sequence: CASSHLPSVGTKSEKLFF.

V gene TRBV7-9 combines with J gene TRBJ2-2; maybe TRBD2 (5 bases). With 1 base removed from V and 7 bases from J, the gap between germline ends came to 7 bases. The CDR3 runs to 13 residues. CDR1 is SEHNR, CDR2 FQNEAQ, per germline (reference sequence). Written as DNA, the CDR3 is TGTGCCAGCAGCTTAGGGGAGATCGGGGAGCTGTTTTTT. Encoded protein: CASSLGEIGELFF.

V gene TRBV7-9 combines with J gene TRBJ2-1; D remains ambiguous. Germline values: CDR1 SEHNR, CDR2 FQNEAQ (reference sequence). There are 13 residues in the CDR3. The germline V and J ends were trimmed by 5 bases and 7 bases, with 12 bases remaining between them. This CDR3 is CASSPTLRNEQFF. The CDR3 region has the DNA TGTGCCAGCAGCCCGACACTTCGGAATGAGCAGTTCTTC.

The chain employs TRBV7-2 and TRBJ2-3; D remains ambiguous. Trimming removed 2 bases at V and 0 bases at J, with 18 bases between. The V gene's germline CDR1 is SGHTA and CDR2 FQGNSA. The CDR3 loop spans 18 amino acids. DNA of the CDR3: TGTGCCAGCAGCTTAAATTACCAGTACATGACTAGCACAGATACGCAGTATTTT. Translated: CASSLNYQYMTSTDTQYF.

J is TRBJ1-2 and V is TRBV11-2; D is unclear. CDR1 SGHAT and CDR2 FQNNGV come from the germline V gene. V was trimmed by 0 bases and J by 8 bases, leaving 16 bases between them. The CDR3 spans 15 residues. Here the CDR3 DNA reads TGTGCCAGCAGCTTAGATCCTAGAAGACCTGAGGGCTACACCTTC. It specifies CASSLDPRRPEGYTF.